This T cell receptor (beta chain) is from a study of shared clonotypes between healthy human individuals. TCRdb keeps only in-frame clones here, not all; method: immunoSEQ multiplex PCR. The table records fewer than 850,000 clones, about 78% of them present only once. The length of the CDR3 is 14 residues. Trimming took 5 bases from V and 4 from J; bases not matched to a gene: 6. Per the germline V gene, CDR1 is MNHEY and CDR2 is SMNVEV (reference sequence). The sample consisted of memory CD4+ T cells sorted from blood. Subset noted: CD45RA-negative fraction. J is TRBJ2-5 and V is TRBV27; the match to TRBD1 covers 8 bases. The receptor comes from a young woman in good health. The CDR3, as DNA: TGTGCCAGCAGTGGACAGGGTAGCGGAGAGACCCAGTACTTC. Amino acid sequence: CASSGQGSGETQYF.